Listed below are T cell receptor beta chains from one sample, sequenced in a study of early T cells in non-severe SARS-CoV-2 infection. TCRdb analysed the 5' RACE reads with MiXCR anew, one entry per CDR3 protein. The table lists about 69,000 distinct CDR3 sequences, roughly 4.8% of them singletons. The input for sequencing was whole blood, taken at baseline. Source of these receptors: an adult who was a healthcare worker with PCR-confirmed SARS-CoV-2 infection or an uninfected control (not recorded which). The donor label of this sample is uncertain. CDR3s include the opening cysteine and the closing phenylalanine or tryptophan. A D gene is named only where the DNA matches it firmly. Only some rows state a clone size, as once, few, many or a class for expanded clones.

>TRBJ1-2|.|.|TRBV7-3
TGTGCCAGCAGCGAACGGTTTGTCGGCTACACCTTC
CASSERFVGYTF
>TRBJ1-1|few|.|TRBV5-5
TGTGCCAGCAGCTTGGCCGGGAGGGAGGAAGCTTTCTTT
CASSLAGREEAFF
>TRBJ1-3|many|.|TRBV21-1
TGTGCCAGCAGCAAAGATCCACCTTCTGGAAACACCATATATTTT
CASSKDPPSGNTIYF
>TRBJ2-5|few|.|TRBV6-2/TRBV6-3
TGTGCCAGCAGTCGTCCGGTAGGCTTGCAGGAGACCCAGTACTTC
CASSRPVGLQETQYF
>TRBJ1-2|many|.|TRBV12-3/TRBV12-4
TGTGCCAGCAGTCGCCGGGACCAGGGGTACACCTTC
CASSRRDQGYTF
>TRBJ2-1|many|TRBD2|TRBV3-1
TGTGCCAGCAGCCAAGACGCCAGCGGGGGTTACAATGAGCAGTTCTTC
CASSQDASGGYNEQFF
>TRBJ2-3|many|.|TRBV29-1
TGCAGCGTTGAGGTCGTGGGGGTAGATACGCAGTATTTT
CSVEVVGVDTQYF
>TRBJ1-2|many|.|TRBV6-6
TGTGCCAGCAGACCCCTATACAGTGGCTACACCTTC
CASRPLYSGYTF
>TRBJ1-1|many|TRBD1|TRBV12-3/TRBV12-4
TGTGCCAGCAGTTTAGCACAGGGGGCGAGATATACTGAAGCTTTCTTT
CASSLAQGARYTEAFF
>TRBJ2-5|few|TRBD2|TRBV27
TGTGCCAGCAGCGGGCTAGCGGGGGCCAGGATGGAGACCCAGTACTTC
CASSGLAGARMETQYF
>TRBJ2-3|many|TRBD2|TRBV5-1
TGCGCCAGCAGCTTGGATCCTACCCTTCTATCGGGGGGAAGCACAGATACGCAGTATTTT
CASSLDPTLLSGGSTDTQYF
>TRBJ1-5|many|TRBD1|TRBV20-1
TGCAGTGCTACGGACAGGGAATATAGCAATCAGCCCCAGCATTTT
CSATDREYSNQPQHF
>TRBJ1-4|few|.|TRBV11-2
TGTGCCAGCAGCTTAGCGGGGGCGCAGGGCGGCGAAAAACTGTTTTTT
CASSLAGAQGGEKLFF
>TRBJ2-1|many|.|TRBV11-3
TGTGCCAGCAGCCAAGTCGGATTGCGAGGGAGTGAGCAGTTCTTC
CASSQVGLRGSEQFF
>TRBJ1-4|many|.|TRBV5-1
TGCGCCAGCAGCTCCGACGGGCACAATGAAAAACTGTTTTTT
CASSSDGHNEKLFF
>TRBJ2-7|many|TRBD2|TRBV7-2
TGTGCCAGCAGCTTAGCCGGGACTAGCGGGGGGGCTTACGAGCAGTACTTC
CASSLAGTSGGAYEQYF
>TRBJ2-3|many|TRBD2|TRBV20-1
TGCAGTGCTGGTGACTCCGGGACTAGCGGGGCTCCAGATACGCAGTATTTT
CSAGDSGTSGAPDTQYF
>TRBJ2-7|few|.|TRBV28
TGTGCCAGCAGCCGGACGGTTTACGAGCAGTACTTC
CASSRTVYEQYF
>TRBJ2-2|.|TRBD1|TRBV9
TGTGCCAGCGGTTTGGGGCAGGGGGCGAACACCGGGGAGCTGTTTTTT
CASGLGQGANTGELFF
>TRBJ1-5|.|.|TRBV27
TGTGCCAGCAGTCCCCTGGGATCCCGGCATGGGCCCCAGCATTTT
CASSPLGSRHGPQHF
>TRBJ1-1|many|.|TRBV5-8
TGTGCCAGCAGCTTCCCTACAGGATTAAGATTTGAAGCTTTCTTT
CASSFPTGLRFEAFF
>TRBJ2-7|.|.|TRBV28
TGTGCCAGCAGCCCGGCCCGACGCGAGCAGTACTTC
CASSPARREQYF
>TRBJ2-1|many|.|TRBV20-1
TGCAGTGCTAGGGAGCCGGTAGTGAATGAGCAGTTCTTC
CSAREPVVNEQFF
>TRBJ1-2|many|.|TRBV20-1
TGCAGTGCTAGAGATGAGGGCAGCTATGGCTACACCTTC
CSARDEGSYGYTF
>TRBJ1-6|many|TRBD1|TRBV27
TGTGCCAGCAGAGACCGGGACAGGGGGCAGGCTTCACCCCTCCACTTT
CASRDRDRGQASPLHF
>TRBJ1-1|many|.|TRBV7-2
TGTGCCAGCAGCTTAGGCACAATGAACACTGAAGCTTTCTTT
CASSLGTMNTEAFF
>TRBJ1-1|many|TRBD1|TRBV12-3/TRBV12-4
TGTGCCAGCACCCGACAGGGAAACACTGAAGCTTTCTTT
CASTRQGNTEAFF
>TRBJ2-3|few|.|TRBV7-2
TGTGCCAGCAGCCCCAGGGCCGGGGGTTTGGGCAGGGATACGCAGTATTTT
CASSPRAGGLGRDTQYF